These T cell receptor beta chains were read from a single sample in a study of blood T cell repertoires in COVID-19. Sequencing was performed with immunoSEQ multiplex PCR; in TCRdb, only in-frame clones are kept and a portion is missing. The table lists over 250,000 clones, 75% to 90% of them singletons. Sequencing was done on a sample of PBMCs or T cells enriched from blood (not recorded which). The receptor source for this set is a woman younger than 30 who had recovered from COVID-19. Each CDR3 is given with its conserved first and last residue. D genes are given only for firm matches. Clone size is not always given. Where it is, it says once, few, many or a class for expanded clones.

d_gene: TRBD1
v_gene: TRBV19
abundance: NA
j_gene: TRBJ2-3
CDR3aa: CASSIRQGSDTQYF
CDR3nt: TGTGCCAGTAGTATTCGACAGGGTTCAGATACGCAGTATTTT

d_gene: NA
v_gene: TRBV5-6
abundance: once
j_gene: TRBJ2-3
CDR3aa: CASSLFGEGTGTDTQYF
CDR3nt: TGTGCCAGCAGCTTGTTCGGGGAAGGGACTGGGACAGATACGCAGTATTTT

d_gene: TRBD1
v_gene: TRBV27
abundance: NA
j_gene: TRBJ1-1
CDR3aa: CASRTTGANPNTEAFF
CDR3nt: TGTGCCAGCAGAACGACAGGGGCGAACCCGAACACTGAAGCTTTCTTT

d_gene: NA
v_gene: TRBV7-9
abundance: NA
j_gene: TRBJ1-1
CDR3aa: CASSPEGRGIWNTEAFF
CDR3nt: TGTGCCAGCAGTCCAGAGGGCAGGGGAATCTGGAACACTGAAGCTTTCTTT

d_gene: NA
v_gene: TRBV2
abundance: NA
j_gene: TRBJ1-3
CDR3aa: CASSDGLQMGNTIYF
CDR3nt: TGTGCCAGCAGTGATGGACTCCAGATGGGAAACACCATATATTTT

d_gene: NA
v_gene: TRBV7-9
abundance: NA
j_gene: TRBJ1-2
CDR3aa: CASSFPKYGYTF
CDR3nt: TGTGCCAGCAGCTTCCCTAAATATGGCTACACCTTC

d_gene: NA
v_gene: TRBV7-9
abundance: NA
j_gene: TRBJ1-6
CDR3aa: CASSLVANRANNSPLHF
CDR3nt: TGTGCCAGCAGCTTGGTAGCCAACAGGGCTAATAATTCACCCCTCCACTTT

d_gene: NA
v_gene: TRBV6-5
abundance: NA
j_gene: TRBJ1-1
CDR3aa: CASTITGSNTEAFF
CDR3nt: TGTGCCAGCACAATTACAGGGAGTAACACTGAAGCTTTCTTT

d_gene: NA
v_gene: TRBV29-1
abundance: few
j_gene: TRBJ1-2
CDR3aa: CSATGEADGYTF
CDR3nt: TGCAGCGCCACCGGGGAGGCGGATGGCTACACCTTC

d_gene: NA
v_gene: TRBV12-3/TRBV12-4
abundance: NA
j_gene: TRBJ1-2
CDR3aa: CASSGEGYGYTF
CDR3nt: TGTGCCAGCAGCGGGGAAGGCTATGGCTACACCTTC

d_gene: TRBD2
v_gene: TRBV5-1
abundance: NA
j_gene: TRBJ2-3
CDR3aa: CASRGLSGGGADTQYF
CDR3nt: TGCGCCAGCAGGGGCCTCAGCGGGGGCGGGGCAGATACGCAGTATTTT

d_gene: TRBD1
v_gene: TRBV2
abundance: NA
j_gene: TRBJ1-1
CDR3aa: CATLRDRGFDAFF
CDR3nt: TGTGCCACCCTGCGGGACAGGGGATTTGATGCTTTCTTT

d_gene: TRBD1
v_gene: TRBV5-1
abundance: NA
j_gene: TRBJ1-5
CDR3aa: CASSFGTGGSNQPQHF
CDR3nt: TGCGCCAGCAGCTTCGGGACAGGGGGGAGCAATCAGCCCCAGCATTTT

d_gene: NA
v_gene: TRBV4-1
abundance: NA
j_gene: TRBJ1-5
CDR3aa: CASSQDEYQPQHF
CDR3nt: TGCGCCAGCAGCCAAGATGAGTATCAGCCCCAGCATTTT

d_gene: NA
v_gene: TRBV3-1/TRBV3-2
abundance: few
j_gene: TRBJ2-1
CDR3aa: CASSQGGESEQFF
CDR3nt: TGTGCCAGCAGCCAAGGGGGGGAGAGTGAGCAGTTCTTC

d_gene: TRBD2
v_gene: TRBV5-6
abundance: NA
j_gene: TRBJ2-1
CDR3aa: CASSLERGGLDEQFF
CDR3nt: TGTGCCAGCAGCTTGGAGCGGGGGGGCCTAGATGAGCAGTTCTTC

d_gene: NA
v_gene: TRBV3-1/TRBV3-2
abundance: NA
j_gene: TRBJ2-6
CDR3aa: CASSQDLDSSGANVLTF
CDR3nt: TGTGCCAGCAGCCAAGATTTGGACAGCTCTGGGGCCAACGTCCTGACTTTC

d_gene: NA
v_gene: TRBV28
abundance: NA
j_gene: TRBJ2-3
CDR3aa: CASSLGTQDWQDTDTQYF
CDR3nt: TGTGCCAGCAGTTTAGGTACCCAAGATTGGCAGGACACAGATACGCAGTATTTT

d_gene: NA
v_gene: TRBV7-2
abundance: NA
j_gene: TRBJ1-1
CDR3aa: CASSGWESGKTEAFF
CDR3nt: TGTGCCAGCAGCGGCTGGGAGTCGGGAAAAACTGAAGCTTTCTTT

d_gene: TRBD1
v_gene: TRBV30
abundance: NA
j_gene: TRBJ1-2
CDR3aa: CAWSVLGTGQGYTF
CDR3nt: TGTGCCTGGAGTGTACTTGGGACAGGGCAGGGCTACACCTTC

d_gene: NA
v_gene: TRBV29-1
abundance: NA
j_gene: TRBJ1-1
CDR3aa: CSVGIGDMNTEAFF
CDR3nt: TGCAGCGTTGGGATCGGGGATATGAACACTGAAGCTTTCTTT

d_gene: NA
v_gene: TRBV11-2
abundance: NA
j_gene: TRBJ2-7
CDR3aa: CASSLGGRYEQYF
CDR3nt: TGTGCCAGCAGCTTGGGGGGGCGCTACGAGCAGTACTTC

d_gene: NA
v_gene: TRBV6-5
abundance: NA
j_gene: TRBJ1-2
CDR3aa: CASSQANYGYTF
CDR3nt: TGTGCCAGCAGCCAGGCCAACTATGGCTACACCTTC

d_gene: NA
v_gene: TRBV10-2
abundance: NA
j_gene: TRBJ1-2
CDR3aa: CASSDLLNYGYTF
CDR3nt: TGCGCCAGCAGTGACTTACTTAACTATGGCTACACCTTC

d_gene: NA
v_gene: TRBV4-2
abundance: once
j_gene: TRBJ2-3
CDR3aa: CASSHGGAVDTQYF
CDR3nt: TGTGCCAGCAGCCATGGGGGGGCCGTAGATACGCAGTATTTT

d_gene: NA
v_gene: TRBV28
abundance: NA
j_gene: TRBJ1-5
CDR3aa: CASSTNRDHNQPQHF
CDR3nt: TGTGCCAGCAGCACAAACAGGGATCATAATCAGCCCCAGCATTTT

d_gene: TRBD1
v_gene: TRBV5-1
abundance: NA
j_gene: TRBJ1-1
CDR3aa: CASSPGTGGTEAFF
CDR3nt: TGCGCCAGCAGTCCCGGGACAGGGGGCACTGAAGCTTTCTTT